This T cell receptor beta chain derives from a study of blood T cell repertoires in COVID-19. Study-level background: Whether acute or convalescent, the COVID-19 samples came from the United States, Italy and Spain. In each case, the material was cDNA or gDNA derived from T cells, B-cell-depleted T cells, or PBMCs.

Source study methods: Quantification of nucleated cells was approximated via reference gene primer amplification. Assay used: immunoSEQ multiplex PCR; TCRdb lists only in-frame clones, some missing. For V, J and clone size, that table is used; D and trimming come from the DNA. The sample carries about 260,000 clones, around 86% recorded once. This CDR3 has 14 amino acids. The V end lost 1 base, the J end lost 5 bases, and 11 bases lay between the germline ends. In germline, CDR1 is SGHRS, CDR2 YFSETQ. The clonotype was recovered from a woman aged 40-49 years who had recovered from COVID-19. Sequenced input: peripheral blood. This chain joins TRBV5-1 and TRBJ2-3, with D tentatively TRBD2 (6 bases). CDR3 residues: CASSLRDFGDTQYF. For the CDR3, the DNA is TGCGCCAGCAGCTTGCGGGACTTCGGAGATACGCAGTATTTT.